The present T cell receptor (beta chain) was sequenced within a study of blood T cell repertoires in COVID-19. Using immunoSEQ multiplex PCR, the repertoire was profiled, and TCRdb retains in-frame clones only, with some absent. The sample consists of a few hundred thousand clones, about 87% of them appearing once. The length of the CDR3 is 15 residues. The V segment lost 6 bases and the J segment 6 bases; nucleotides outside the gene matches: 8. Germline CDR1 SNHLY, CDR2 FYNNEI. Source material: peripheral blood. This TCR came from a woman younger than 45 with COVID-19, enrolled during active disease. The J gene is TRBJ2-1, the V gene TRBV2, with 10 bases identical to TRBD2. Written as DNA, the CDR3 is TGTGCCAGCAGCCACACAAGCGGGAGGGCCAATGAGCAGTTCTTC. Translated, it gives CASSHTSGRANEQFF. Full variable domain (remainder filled in from reference TRBV2 and TRBJ2-1): EPEVTQTPSHQVTQMGQEVILRCVPISNHLYFYWYRQILGQKVEFLVSFYNNEISEKSEIFDDQFSVERPDGSNFTLKIRSTKLEDSAMYFCASSHTSGRANEQFFGPGTRLTVL.